The rows below give T cell receptor beta chains drawn from one sample of a study of shared T cell receptors in the human thymus. Generated by immunoSEQ multiplex PCR, the TCRdb table keeps only in-frame clones and is missing some. The sample includes 700,000 or so clones, over 75% seen only once; the top ten take 0.008% to 0.011%. The sample was also linked to a second study, of human thymus T cells.

Source material: thymocytes. These TCRs come from a girl under three years old with a congenital heart defect. Both conserved end residues are part of each CDR3. D genes are given only for firm matches. Clone size appears in some rows only: once, few, many, or a class for an expanded clone.

size	D	J	V	CDR3	DNA
NA	TRBD2	TRBJ2-7	TRBV6-1	CASREGGANRYEQYF	TGTGCCAGCAGGGAGGGAGGGGCGAATCGGTACGAGCAGTACTTC
NA	NA	TRBJ2-1	TRBV2	CASSGPWRVWTYNEQFF	TGTGCCAGCAGTGGACCCTGGAGGGTTTGGACCTACAATGAGCAGTTCTTC
NA	TRBD1	TRBJ2-7	TRBV7-8	CASSGGRTGGSYEQYF	TGTGCCAGCAGCGGAGGGAGGACAGGGGGCTCCTACGAGCAGTACTTC
NA	TRBD1	TRBJ1-1	TRBV28	CASSFCPKPSGGTEAFF	TGTGCCAGCAGTTTTTGCCCGAAACCCTCAGGGGGCACTGAAGCTTTCTTT
NA	NA	TRBJ2-3	TRBV28	CASSFQGWGTDTQYF	TGTGCCAGCAGTTTTCAGGGGTGGGGCACAGATACGCAGTATTTT
once	TRBD2	TRBJ2-1	TRBV5-5	CASSPGGRDEQFF	TGTGCCAGCAGTCCGGGGGGGCGGGATGAGCAGTTCTTC
NA	NA	TRBJ1-3	TRBV28	CASSYEPGALPSGNTIYF	TGTGCCAGCAGTTACGAACCAGGGGCTCTTCCCTCTGGAAACACCATATATTTT
once	TRBD1	TRBJ1-1	TRBV5-4	CASSLVPYYRDRGNTEAFF	TGTGCCAGCAGCTTGGTGCCGTACTACCGGGACAGGGGCAACACTGAAGCTTTCTTT
NA	TRBD1	TRBJ1-4	TRBV11-2	CASSPGRTGGNEKLFF	TGTGCCAGCAGCCCGGGCCGGACAGGGGGCAATGAAAAACTGTTTTTT
NA	NA	TRBJ2-7	TRBV6-5	CASSYEEDYEQYF	TGTGCCAGCAGTTACGAGGAAGACTACGAGCAGTACTTC
NA	NA	TRBJ2-2	TRBV7-6	CASSPRTEPTGELFF	TGTGCCAGCAGCCCCCGGACAGAACCCACCGGGGAGCTGTTTTTT
NA	NA	TRBJ1-1	TRBV20-1	CSAKGLHEAFF	TGCAGTGCTAAAGGACTGCATGAAGCTTTCTTT
NA	TRBD1	TRBJ1-2	TRBV7-8	CASSLQGPTYGYTF	TGTGCCAGCAGCCTACAGGGGCCCACCTATGGCTACACCTTC
NA	TRBD1	TRBJ2-7	TRBV18	CASSPPDRGTSYEQYF	TGTGCCAGCTCACCACCGGACAGGGGAACGTCCTACGAGCAGTACTTC
NA	NA	TRBJ1-5	TRBV7-8	CASSSLSVQPQHF	TGTGCCAGCAGCTCCCTTAGCGTTCAGCCCCAGCATTTT
NA	TRBD2	TRBJ2-7	TRBV28	CASSSPVAGGPVYEQYF	TGTGCCAGCAGCTCCCCCGTGGCGGGGGGGCCGGTTTACGAGCAGTACTTC
NA	NA	TRBJ2-5	TRBV10-3	CAISRQGRETQYF	TGTGCCATCAGTAGGCAGGGTAGAGAGACCCAGTACTTC
NA	TRBD2	TRBJ2-2	TRBV18	CASSLFPGLAGEPNTGELFF	TGTGCCAGCTCACTTTTCCCTGGACTAGCGGGGGAACCGAACACCGGGGAGCTGTTTTTT
NA	TRBD1	TRBJ2-5	TRBV5-1	CASSCFSGTGAIEETQYF	TGCGCCAGCAGCTGTTTTTCCGGGACAGGAGCTATCGAAGAGACCCAGTACTTC
NA	NA	TRBJ2-1	TRBV9	CASSVVRESPPYNEQFF	TGTGCCAGCAGCGTAGTAAGGGAGTCCCCCCCCTACAATGAGCAGTTCTTC
NA	TRBD1	TRBJ1-1	TRBV5-1	CASVPRGRTANTEAFF	TGCGCCAGCGTCCCTAGGGGGCGAACCGCGAACACTGAAGCTTTCTTT
NA	NA	TRBJ1-2	TRBV5-4	CASSFPGKGGYTF	TGTGCCAGCAGCTTCCCAGGGAAAGGCGGCTACACCTTC
NA	NA	TRBJ1-1	TRBV7-8	CASSLDREAFF	TGTGCCAGCAGCTTAGATCGGGAAGCTTTCTTT
NA	NA	TRBJ2-4	TRBV20-1	CSASPLCF	TGCAGTGCTAGCCCTCTGTGCTTC